This TCR beta chain was recorded in a study of response to subunit inactivated influenza vaccine. Study-level findings and limits: Seasonal influenza vaccination, on each occasion, was suggested by the authors to recruit few new T cells.

TCRdb re-analysed the RT-PCR reads in MiXCR, keeping a single row per CDR3 protein. The sample lists some 800,000 distinct CDR3 sequences, approximately 22% occurring once. This clonotype showed up just a few times. The antigen remains undetermined. Germline CDR1 is SEHNR and CDR2 is FQNEAQ (reference sequence). J lost 2 bases, V lost 5 bases, and 5 bases had no gene match. This CDR3 spans 15 amino acids. The clonotype originates from a middle-aged man who received an inactivated influenza vaccine. This rearrangement joins TRBV7-9 to TRBJ2-1; 8 bases align to TRBD2. Here the sequenced sample was PBMCs from blood, taken more than 4 days after vaccination. Written as DNA, the CDR3 is TGTGCCAGCAGCCCCGGAGCGGGAGCCTACAATGAGCAGTTCTTC. Translating gives CASSPGAGAYNEQFF.